This TCR beta chain is drawn from a study of T cells after yellow fever vaccination (dated by TCRdb to between 2018 and 2021). As for the study more broadly: Libraries from fractions with low cell numbers were prepared with the SMART-Seq v4 Ultra Low Input RNA kit. To track T-cell clones before and after primary and booster YFV17D yellow fever vaccination, bulk TCR alpha and beta repertoires were sequenced longitudinally. Two healthy male donors, one aged 18 to 29 and one aged 30 to 40 years, were included in the cohort. Bulk PBMC replicates and cell subsets were isolated from blood drawn at multiple timepoints before and after both primary and secondary immunization.

This clonotype showed up many times. The clone's antigen remains unknown. No quality values exist for individual bases; no much larger clone is one base distant. This sample's treatment or condition label indicates: live attenuated yellow fever vaccine strain. A standard Ficoll-Paque protocol was used to isolate PBMCs from peripheral blood. CD4 and CD8 T-cell fractions were isolated with Dynabeads CD4 and CD8 positive selection kits. TriZol was used to extract RNA from bulk PBMCs, from CD4 and CD8 fractions, and from dextramer-positive and dextramer-negative fractions. General study outcomes and caveats: The secondary T-cell response was found to be weaker but faster than the primary response, with a peak reached on day 5 rather than on day 15. Only a couple of donors were included in the study, so the extent to which the findings can be generalized is limited. Because abundant contaminating clonotypes from the bulk population could be contained in FACS-sorted repertoires, computational filtering was required. After the booster, most of the clones that had expanded following primary vaccination were detected again (almost 98% of CD4 and around 88% of CD8), which suggests that memory was broadly maintained. A small share of clonotypes occurred in both CD4 and CD8 compartments, likely arising from convergent recombination.

CDR1 and CDR2 are drawn from the germline V gene: SGHTA, FQGNSA. Taken from cysteine to phenylalanine, the CDR3 has 13 residues. The CDR3 DNA has 39 bases and is translated from base 1. V and J lose 5 bases and 4 bases, and a span of 10 bases separates them. TCR cDNA was made using 5'RACE template switching, a step that added a universal primer site and unique molecular identifiers. Priming of cDNA synthesis was performed from both the TCR alpha and TCR beta constant segments. Library amplification used two PCR steps, and the second PCR step added sample barcodes and sequencing adapters. Libraries were sequenced on Illumina HiSeq 2500 (2x100 bp) or NovaSeq (2x150 bp). The published analysis was carried out like this. Reads were demultiplexed and collapsed into UMI consensus sequences with MIGEC, and V(D)J alignment was performed with MiXCR. Vaccine-responding clonotypes were defined with edgeR using replicate PBMC samples, requiring FDR below 0.01 and a log2 fold change above 5 up to day 15. Each bulk clonotype was labeled CD4 or CD8 based on which sequenced repertoire, CD4 or CD8, contained the clonotype at higher abundance. TCRdb cleaned the public reads at Q25 with fastp, built clones with MiXCR and kept in-frame beta chains. Identical CDR3 protein sequences are pooled into one entry, listed with their most common genes and DNA. TCRdb, rather than the study authors, made the V and J calls. Here the sample has about 210,000 distinct CDR3 sequences; 6.5% to 7.5% occur a single time. The top ten clones comprise more than 0.85% of the sample.

The chain uses TRBV7-2 and TRBJ2-3; TRBD2 is possibly the D segment (6 matching bases). This specimen consisted of CD4+ T cells sorted from PBMCs, obtained on the day of the yellow fever booster vaccination. The TCR comes from a man under 40 who received the YFV17D yellow fever vaccine. Read as DNA, the sequence is TGTGCCAGCAGCAGACTAGTCTCAGATACGCAGTATTTT. It specifies CASSRLVSDTQYF.